A selection of T cell receptor beta chains follows, all from one sample in a study of early T cells in non-severe SARS-CoV-2 infection. TCRdb called the 5' RACE reads again in MiXCR, with one record for every CDR3 protein. This sample has 50,000 to 70,000 distinct CDR3 sequences, with around 14% found just once. The sequencing here drew on whole blood, taken at baseline. These receptor sequences come from an adult who was a healthcare worker with PCR-confirmed SARS-CoV-2 infection or an uninfected control (not recorded which). CDR3s include the opening cysteine and the closing phenylalanine or tryptophan. The order of the fields is D gene, V gene, clone size, J gene, CDR3 DNA, CDR3 protein. A D gene is named only where the DNA matches it firmly. Only part of the rows carry a size: once, few, many, or a class if the clone is expanded.

>TRBD1|TRBV30|many|TRBJ2-7
TGTGCCGGAGACAGGGAACCCAAAACAGCCTACGAGCAGTACTTC
CAGDREPKTAYEQYF
>-|TRBV7-8|-|TRBJ1-5
TGTGCCAGCAGCTTATCTGGACGAGGGAACAATCAGCCCCAGCATTTT
CASSLSGRGNNQPQHF
>-|TRBV5-1|many|TRBJ2-5
TGCGCCAGCAGCCAAGAGACCCAGTACTTC
CASSQETQYF
>TRBD1|TRBV9|-|TRBJ2-3
TGTGCCAGCACCCTAGGAGGACAGGCTCGGATTGTAGATACGCAGTATTTT
CASTLGGQARIVDTQYF
>-|TRBV7-3|many|TRBJ2-1
TGTGCCAGCAGCTTCGGGTCAGGGTCCTACAATGAGCAGTTCTTC
CASSFGSGSYNEQFF
>-|TRBV19|many|TRBJ1-5
TGTGCCAGTAGTATAGGCTTTCCGAGCAATCAGCCCCAGCATTTT
CASSIGFPSNQPQHF
>-|TRBV6-2/TRBV6-3|once|TRBJ1-1
TGTGCCAGCAGTTACTCGAGAGGGAATTCGGCTGAAGCTTTCTTT
CASSYSRGNSAEAFF
>-|TRBV29-1|few|TRBJ1-5
TGCAGCGTTGCGGGGGGCAGCAATCAGCCCCAGCATTTT
CSVAGGSNQPQHF
>-|TRBV20-1|-|TRBJ1-1
TGCAGTGCAGTTAAGACAGTCAACAGTGAAGCTTTCTTT
CSAVKTVNSEAFF
>-|TRBV6-4|few|TRBJ2-5
TGTGCCAGCAGTGACTCCCGCTCCTCAGAGACCCAGTACTTC
CASSDSRSSETQYF
>-|TRBV6-1|-|TRBJ2-1
TGTGCCAGCTCCCAGGGTTCCAATGAGCAGTTCTTC
CASSQGSNEQFF
>-|TRBV28|-|TRBJ2-7
TGTGCCAGCAGTGCGGATCCCTACGAGCAGTACTTC
CASSADPYEQYF
>-|TRBV10-3|-|TRBJ2-1
TGTGCCATCAGTGGCGGGGCGGCCAACAATGAGCAGTTCTTC
CAISGGAANNEQFF
>-|TRBV7-3|-|TRBJ1-4
TGTGCCAGCAGCTTAGTTGGTGGTGAAAAACTGTTTTTT
CASSLVGGEKLFF
>TRBD1|TRBV10-3|-|TRBJ2-5
TGTGCCATCAGGGAACAGGGGGAAGAGACCCAGTACTTC
CAIREQGEETQYF
>TRBD1|TRBV12-3/TRBV12-4|-|TRBJ2-1
TGTGCCAGCATTCGGGGACAGGGGTACAATGAGCAGTTCTTC
CASIRGQGYNEQFF
>-|TRBV6-5|-|TRBJ2-5
TGTAGTGAAGAGACCCAGTACTTC
CSEETQYF
>-|TRBV7-9|-|TRBJ1-3
TGTGCCAGCAGCTATTCCCTGGACAGAAGATCTGGAAACACCATATATTTT
CASSYSLDRRSGNTIYF
>-|TRBV2|-|TRBJ1-1
TGTGCCAGCAGGGACCAGCGACACATCTCCCAAGGGTGTGCTTTCTTT
CASRDQRHISQGCAFF
>-|TRBV5-6|many|TRBJ2-2
TGTGCCAGCAGCTTGGGGGACTTTACGCTCACCGGGGAGCTGTTTTTT
CASSLGDFTLTGELFF
>-|TRBV28|many|TRBJ2-7
TGTGCCAGCAGAGCGAGCCGGGAACTAAGTGAGCAGTACTTC
CASRASRELSEQYF
>-|TRBV7-9|-|TRBJ2-2
TGTGCCAGCAGCTTACGACAGGGGGAGCTGTTTTTT
CASSLRQGELFF
>-|TRBV10-2|many|TRBJ2-2
TGCGCCAGCAGGGGCTGGGACTTCCTCACCGGGGAGCTGTTTTTT
CASRGWDFLTGELFF
>-|TRBV7-2|few|TRBJ1-1
TGTGCCAGCAGCTTAGTCCCCCTGCTTGACACTGAAGCTTTCTTT
CASSLVPLLDTEAFF
>TRBD2|TRBV11-2|few|TRBJ2-2
TGTGCCAGCAGCTCCTGGACTAGCGGGACCACCGGGGAGCTGTTTTTT
CASSSWTSGTTGELFF
>-|TRBV5-6|-|TRBJ2-7
TGTGCCAGCAGCCCCGGGGCCGGATTGGGGGAGCAGTACTTC
CASSPGAGLGEQYF
>-|TRBV6-1|-|TRBJ1-4
TGTGCCAGCATTAAGCCGGGTGTTAATGAAAAACTGTTTTTT
CASIKPGVNEKLFF
>-|TRBV2|many|TRBJ1-1
TGTGCCAGCAGTGAAGGCAGGGTGGCAGGCACTGAAGCTTTCTTT
CASSEGRVAGTEAFF
>-|TRBV2|few|TRBJ2-5
TGTGCCAGCAGTGAGGGAGCACAACCGAGATCGGAGACCCAGTACTTC
CASSEGAQPRSETQYF
>TRBD2|TRBV14|few|TRBJ2-7
TGTGCCAGCCGACTAGCGGGAGTAGGAGAGCAGTACTTC
CASRLAGVGEQYF
>-|TRBV6-1|many|TRBJ1-5
TGTGCCGTAAGGGCAGGGAGGTATAGCAATCAGCCCCAGCATTTT
CAVRAGRYSNQPQHF
>-|TRBV28|-|TRBJ2-7
TGTGCCAGCAGCACTCTCGCGAATGGGCCGGTCTACGAGCAGTACTTC
CASSTLANGPVYEQYF
>-|TRBV7-9|-|TRBJ2-2
TGTGCCAGCAGTAGTCTCCGGGAGCAGAACACCGGGGAGCTGTTTTTT
CASSSLREQNTGELFF
>-|TRBV2|few|TRBJ2-1
TGTGCCAGCAGCGCGACCGGAGGGAATGAGCAGTTCTTC
CASSATGGNEQFF
>-|TRBV20-1|-|TRBJ1-6
TGCAGTGCTAGAGAGATAGGCAAGATTGTGGACGGGAATTCACCCCTCCACTTT
CSAREIGKIVDGNSPLHF
>-|TRBV10-3|-|TRBJ2-3
TGTGCCATCAGTGGGACAGAAGCAGATACGCAGTATTTT
CAISGTEADTQYF
>-|TRBV20-1|many|TRBJ2-7
TGCAGTGCCCGCTACAACTACGAGCAGTACTTC
CSARYNYEQYF
>-|TRBV29-1|-|TRBJ2-2
TGCAGCGTTGACAGCTGGGAAACCGGGGAGCTGTTTTTT
CSVDSWETGELFF
>TRBD2|TRBV30|few|TRBJ2-3
TGTGCCGCCAGACTAGCGAGGCCGGGGGGTACGCAGTATTTT
CAARLARPGGTQYF
>-|TRBV12-3/TRBV12-4|few|TRBJ1-3
TGTGCCAGCAGTTTTGCCGGAAACACCATATATTTT
CASSFAGNTIYF
>TRBD1|TRBV5-1|few|TRBJ2-3
TGCGCCAGCAGCCTCAAACAGGGGGCGAATGGAGATACGCAGTATTTT
CASSLKQGANGDTQYF
>-|TRBV29-1|-|TRBJ2-7
TGCAGCGTTGAAGATTCGAACTTCGCGCACTACGAGCAGTACTTC
CSVEDSNFAHYEQYF
>-|TRBV30|many|TRBJ1-6
TGTGCCCGCGAAACGCGGCGGGGCTCCTATAATTCACCCCTCCACTTT
CARETRRGSYNSPLHF
>TRBD1|TRBV7-4|-|TRBJ1-4
TGTGCCAGCAGCCCCAACAGACTCCGGGACAGGGGTGAAAAACTGTTTTTT
CASSPNRLRDRGEKLFF
>-|TRBV11-2|-|TRBJ1-1
TGTGCCAGCAGCGTTACGACCTTGAACACTGAAGCTTTCTTT
CASSVTTLNTEAFF
>-|TRBV7-9|-|TRBJ2-3
TGTGCCAGCAGCTTAGCCCAGGGGGGGGTAGATACGCAGTATTTT
CASSLAQGGVDTQYF